Detailed here is one T cell receptor beta chain. What it binds is unknown. The germline CDR1 and CDR2 sequences are SGHVS and FQNEAQ. V gave up 5 bases and J gave up 0 bases, with 13 bases separating them. This CDR3 contains 15 residues. The sample comes from a study of cytomegalovirus exposure and HLA in healthy donors. Study-level points and caveats: Because they were indistinguishable, some V segments, including TRBV6-2 and TRBV6-3, were excluded. An apparent linkage of common viral pathogens to several of the most significant clusters emerged in a later analysis.

The PCR was carried out with 60 Vbeta primers and 13 Jbeta primers. The assay was immunoSEQ multiplex PCR, and TCRdb's table has in-frame clones only and misses some. The sample's table shows about 200,000 clones. Specimen: PBMCs. The clonotype was recovered from a girl aged 2 to 10 in good health and CMV-seropositive. The V gene is TRBV7-8, the J gene TRBJ2-5, with D possibly TRBD1 on 6 matching bases. CDR3 in amino acids: CASSPPQGYQETQYF. The CDR3 coding sequence is TGTGCCAGCAGCCCGCCCCAGGGGTACCAAGAGACCCAGTACTTC.